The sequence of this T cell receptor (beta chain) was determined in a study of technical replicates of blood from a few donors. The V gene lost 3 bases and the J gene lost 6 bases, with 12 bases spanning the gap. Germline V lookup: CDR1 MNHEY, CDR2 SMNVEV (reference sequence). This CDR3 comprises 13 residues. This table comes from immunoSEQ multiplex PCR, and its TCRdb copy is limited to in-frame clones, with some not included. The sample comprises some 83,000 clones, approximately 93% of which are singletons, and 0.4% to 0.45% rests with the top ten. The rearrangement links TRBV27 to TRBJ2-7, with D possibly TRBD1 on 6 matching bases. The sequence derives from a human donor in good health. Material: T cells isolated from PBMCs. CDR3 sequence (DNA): TGTGCCAGCAGTTTCTTAGGGGGTGCCGAGCAGTACTTC. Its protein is CASSFLGGAEQYF.